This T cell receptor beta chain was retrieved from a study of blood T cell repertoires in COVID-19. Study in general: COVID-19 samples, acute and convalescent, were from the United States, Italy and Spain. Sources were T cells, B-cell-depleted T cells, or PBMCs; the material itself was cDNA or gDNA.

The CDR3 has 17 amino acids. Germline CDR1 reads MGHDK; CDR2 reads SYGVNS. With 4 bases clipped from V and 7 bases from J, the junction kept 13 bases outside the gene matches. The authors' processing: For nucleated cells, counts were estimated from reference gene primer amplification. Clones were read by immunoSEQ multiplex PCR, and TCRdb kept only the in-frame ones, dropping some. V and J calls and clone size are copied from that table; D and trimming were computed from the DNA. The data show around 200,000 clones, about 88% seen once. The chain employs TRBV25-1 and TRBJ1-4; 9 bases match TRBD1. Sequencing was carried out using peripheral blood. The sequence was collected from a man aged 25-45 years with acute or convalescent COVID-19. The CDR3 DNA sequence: TGTGCCAGCAGTGCGTCCCTTACAGGGGGCTACGGTGAAAAACTGTTTTTT. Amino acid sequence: CASSASLTGGYGEKLFF.